This TCR beta chain was sequenced for a study of shared clonotypes between healthy human individuals. The wider study: A couple of women and a few men aged 18 to 49 served as donors.

Remarks on this clone: The antigen remains undetermined.

Selected positively for CCR7 and CD45RO-negative, naive CD8 cells excluded terminally differentiated effector memory CD45RA+ cells. Nashville, Tennessee was home to all donors, who were Caucasian adults. Notes on the study in general: Clonotype sharing among the donors was expected to vary with sequencing depth. Sorted-subset samples were not fully sequenced, rarefaction indicated.

Unmatched junction bases numbered 5, after V lost 4 bases and J lost 4 bases. Germline V CDR1 and CDR2: SEHNR, FQNEAQ (reference sequence). This CDR3 has 14 amino acids. TCRdb keeps only in-frame clones here, not all; method: immunoSEQ multiplex PCR. The data contain roughly 2,000,000 clones, less than 95% of them seen just once; the ten biggest clones take up approximately 1.2%. This rearrangement joins TRBV7-9 to TRBJ2-3, with 7 bases matching TRBD1. This sequence was found in a man younger than 30 in good health. Specimen: naive CD8+ T cells sorted from blood. The CDR3 here is CASSYDRAADTQYF. CDR3 coding DNA: TGTGCCAGCAGCTACGACAGGGCCGCAGATACGCAGTATTTT.